Below are 19 T cell receptor beta chains sequenced from a single sample in a study of blood T cell repertoires in COVID-19. Produced via immunoSEQ multiplex PCR; TCRdb's table is partial and in-frame only. The sample lists hundreds of thousands of clones, about 80% occurring once. Sequenced sample: peripheral blood. The receptors were gathered from a woman aged 80 or over with acute or convalescent COVID-19.

This chain joins TRBV5-1 and TRBJ1-1; TRBD1 might be the D (5 bases). Germline assignment: CDR1 SGHRS and CDR2 YFSETQ. There are 14 residues in the CDR3. Trimming pared 0 bases from V and 4 bases from J, leaving 10 bases between. The CDR3 spells CASSLAGLGTEAFF. CDR3 DNA sequence: TGCGCCAGCAGCTTGGCAGGGTTGGGCACTGAAGCTTTCTTT. The full variable domain, rest sourced from reference TRBV5-1 and TRBJ1-1, is KAGVTQTPRYLIKTRGQQVTLSCSPISGHRSVSWYQQTPGQGLQFLFEYFSETQRNKGNFPGRFSGRQFSNSRSEMNVSTLELGDSALYLCASSLAGLGTEAFFGQGTRLTVV.

This clone was detected only a few times. The J gene is TRBJ1-2, the V gene TRBV29-1; D not certain. Germline V lookup: CDR1 SQVTM, CDR2 ANQGSEA. Trimming cost V 8 bases and J 4 bases, with 11 bases left between them. The CDR3 is made up of 11 amino acids. The CDR3 protein is CSLTEGYGYTF. The CDR3 DNA is TGCAGCCTGACCGAGGGCTATGGCTACACCTTC.

The chain has TRBV28 and TRBJ1-6; TRBD1 matches 8 bases. The CDR3 is made up of 14 amino acids. The germline gives CDR1 MDHEN, CDR2 SYDVKM. The V and J ends lost 5 bases and 9 bases, in that order; junction bases with no gene match: 6. CDR3 DNA sequence: TGTGCCAGCAGTCCCGGACAGGGTAGTTCACCCCTCCACTTT. This sequence encodes CASSPGQGSSPLHF. Looking up the rest from reference TRBV28 and TRBJ1-6 gives the full variable domain: DVKVTQSSRYLVKRTGEKVFLECVQDMDHENMFWYRQDPGLGLRLIYFSYDVKMKEKGDIPEGYSVSREKKERFSLILESASTNQTSMYLCASSPGQGSSPLHFGNGTRLTVT.

The V call is TRBV30, the J call TRBJ2-1; D call uncertain. CDR1 GTSNPN and CDR2 SVGIG come from the germline V gene (reference sequence). The CDR3 has 14 amino acids. V was trimmed by 5 bases and J by 6 bases, leaving 17 bases between them. This chain's CDR3 is CAWGETPLGNEQFF. As DNA, the CDR3 is TGTGCCTGGGGAGAGACACCCCTCGGCAATGAGCAGTTCTTC.

The rearrangement uses TRBV28 and TRBJ2-2, with D unclear. This CDR3 contains 15 residues. V lost 6 bases, J lost 3 bases, and 14 bases lay in between. The germline V gene has CDR1 MDHEN and CDR2 SYDVKM. CDR3 in amino acids: CASSQASLDTGELFF. In nucleotides, the CDR3 is TGTGCCAGCAGCCAGGCGAGCTTGGACACCGGGGAGCTGTTTTTT.

The sample holds one count of this clone. V gene TRBV25-1 combines with J gene TRBJ2-2, with 11 bases that match TRBD2. With V trimmed by 3 bases and J by 4 bases, 10 bases remained unmatched. This CDR3 is built from 18 residues. The germline V gene has CDR1 MGHDK and CDR2 SYGVNS. The CDR3 is CASSDTTAGTSGTGELFF. CDR3 coding DNA: TGTGCCAGCAGTGATACTACGGCCGGGACTAGCGGCACCGGGGAGCTGTTTTTT.

The table lists this clone with a few counts. This sample includes further DNA sequences coding for the same CDR3. The CDR3 DNA reads TGTGCCAGCAGTTCGGGAGGCCTAGCCAAAAACATTCAGTACTTC. Its protein is CASSSGGLAKNIQYF. The V gene is TRBV6-5, the J gene TRBJ2-4; 7 bases are shared with TRBD2. Trimming cost V 4 bases and J 0 bases; bases outside gene matches: 3. This CDR3 contains 15 residues. CDR1 and CDR2 (germline): MNHEY, SVGAGI.

V and J are TRBV2 and TRBJ1-2, with D unresolved. The germline V gene has CDR1 SNHLY and CDR2 FYNNEI. There are 12 residues in the CDR3. Trimming took off 5 bases at V and 0 bases at J, with 4 bases between the two ends. DNA for the CDR3: TGTGCCAGCAGTATAGCTAACTATGGCTACACCTTC. This sequence encodes CASSIANYGYTF.

The rearrangement links TRBV7-2 to TRBJ1-2; 7 bases are shared with TRBD1. From germline, CDR1 is SGHTA and CDR2 FQGNSA. The CDR3 length is 15 residues. The junction had 6 bases not matched to a gene; V was cut back by 1 base and J by 4 bases. CDR3 sequence: CASSLDRQGLYGYTF. CDR3 nucleotides: TGTGCCAGCAGCTTAGACCGACAGGGACTCTATGGCTACACCTTC.

This chain joins TRBV7-9 and TRBJ2-6; 8 bases map to TRBD1. The CDR3 runs to 17 residues. CDR1 SEHNR and CDR2 FQNEAQ come from the germline V gene (reference sequence). Unmatched junction bases numbered 4, after V lost 0 bases and J lost 3 bases. CDR3 amino acids: CASSLAAGGVGANVLTF. The DNA for the CDR3 is TGTGCCAGCAGCTTAGCTGCAGGGGGCGTTGGGGCCAACGTCCTGACTTTC.

The chain combines TRBV9 with TRBJ2-1, with 8 bases aligning to TRBD2. Germline CDR1 SGDLS, CDR2 YYNGEE. This CDR3 comprises 14 residues. The V and J ends lost 4 bases and 8 bases, in that order; junction bases with no gene match: 8. The CDR3 region is CASSLLLTSDEQFF. CDR3 coding DNA: TGTGCCAGCAGCCTCCTCCTGACTAGCGATGAGCAGTTCTTC.

The chain is built from TRBV6-6 and TRBJ1-1; 12 bases line up with TRBD1. Germline V gene data show CDR1 as MNHNY and CDR2 as SVGAGI (reference sequence). After removal of 7 bases from V and 5 bases from J, the junction contained 5 bases not matched to a gene. The CDR3 has 14 amino acids. CDR3 DNA sequence: TGTGCCAGCAAACTGGGACAGGGGGCAACTGAAGCTTTCTTT. Residues: CASKLGQGATEAFF.

CDR3 nucleotide sequence: TGTGCCAGCAGGCGACAGGGGGGAAACATTCAGTACTTC. Residues: CASRRQGGNIQYF. V gene TRBV6-5 combines with J gene TRBJ2-4, with 9 bases fitting TRBD1. With 6 bases clipped from V and 6 bases from J, the junction kept 3 bases outside the gene matches. In germline, CDR1 is MNHEY, CDR2 SVGAGI. CDR3 length: 13 amino acids.

The J gene is TRBJ1-4, the V gene TRBV3-1 (or the pseudogene TRBV3-2); tentatively, D is TRBD1 (5 bases). Trimming took off 0 bases at V and 11 bases at J, with 19 bases between the two ends. This CDR3 is built from 16 residues. Germline lookup yields CDR1 LGHDT and CDR2 YNNKEL (reference sequence). CDR3 protein: CASSQELGHDLRKLFF. CDR3 DNA sequence: TGTGCCAGCAGCCAAGAACTGGGGCACGACCTACGGAAACTGTTTTTT.

This clone was seen a few times. This chain links TRBV2 with TRBJ2-7; the D is unclear. Trimming stripped 6 bases from V and 2 bases from J, with 5 bases between. The length of the CDR3 is 11 residues. Per the germline V gene, CDR1 is SNHLY and CDR2 is FYNNEI. This chain's CDR3 is CASSPTYEQYF. The CDR3 bases are TGTGCCAGCAGCCCAACCTACGAGCAGTACTTC.

The V and J genes are TRBV4-1 and TRBJ2-7, with D perhaps TRBD2 (6 bases). Germline loops: CDR1 MGHRA, CDR2 YSYEKL. This CDR3 has 20 amino acids. V lost 0 bases to trimming and J lost 1 base, with 25 bases between them. CDR3 coding DNA: TGCGCCAGCAGCCAAGATTTGGGCAGACGGGGGTTCGAAAAGTCCTACGAGCAGTACTTC. Amino acids: CASSQDLGRRGFEKSYEQYF.

The CDR3 DNA follows: TGCGCCAGCAGCTTGGTTCCAGGGGAGGGTGGAAACACCATATATTTT. This translates into CASSLVPGEGGNTIYF. The rearrangement links TRBV5-1 to TRBJ1-3; D might be TRBD1 (6 bases). Germline values: CDR1 SGHRS, CDR2 YFSETQ. The CDR3 totals 16 residues. V was shortened by 0 bases and J by 3 bases, with 13 bases between the two germline ends.

The genes are TRBV15 and TRBJ2-2; TRBD1 matches 9 bases. After removal of 6 bases from V and 1 base from J, the junction contained 6 bases not matched to a gene. Germline CDR1 LNHNV, CDR2 YYDKDF (reference sequence). The CDR3 has 16 residues. Written as DNA, the CDR3 is TGTGCCACCAGGAACCCGGGACAGGGGAACACCGGGGAGCTGTTTTTT. This translates into CATRNPGQGNTGELFF.

The V gene is TRBV19, the J gene TRBJ1-5; 7 bases align to TRBD1. The CDR3 sequence is 14 residues long. CDR1 LNHDA and CDR2 SQIVND come from the germline V gene (reference sequence). J lost 3 bases, V lost 5 bases, and 4 bases had no gene match. CDR3 region: CASSLGQLNQPQHF. In DNA, the CDR3 is TGTGCCAGTAGTTTGGGACAGCTCAATCAGCCCCAGCATTTT.